This T cell receptor (beta chain) comes out of a study of blood T cell repertoires in COVID-19. The wider study: The samples span acute and convalescent COVID-19 from the United States, Italy and Spain.

Enrollees, about 18 to 89 years old, lived in approximately 25 US areas. Participants' own reports of clinical history determined their cohort assignment. Trimming removed 6 bases from V and 4 bases from J; junction bases left unmatched: 8. CDR3 length: 16 residues. Germline CDR1 and CDR2: LNHNV and YYDKDF (reference sequence). Original methodology: Amplified reference gene primers provided the basis for estimating nucleated cell counts. Sequencing used immunoSEQ multiplex PCR; TCRdb keeps in-frame clones, though not all of them. The V and J calls and clone size were taken over from that table, and D and trimming were inferred from the DNA. In the table there are about 330,000 clones, 92% of which are singletons.

Sequencing was done on a sample of PBMCs or T cells enriched from blood (not recorded which). The rearrangement uses TRBV15 and TRBJ2-3, with TRBD1 matching 12 bases. This receptor was taken from a woman aged 25 to 39 who had recovered from COVID-19. The CDR3 here is CATSWSGTGGADTQYF. As DNA, the CDR3 is TGTGCCACCAGTTGGTCCGGGACAGGGGGCGCAGATACGCAGTATTTT.